Below, 3 T cell receptor beta chains from the same sample are listed, as sequenced in a study of T-cell memory formation after mild COVID-19. One entry per CDR3 protein results from TCRdb running MiXCR on the 5' RACE reads. The repertoire holds under 200,000 distinct CDR3 sequences, with approximately 13% as singletons. The specimen was PBMCs or a T cell subset sorted from them (not recorded which). The receptors shown here come from a man aged 18-30 years who had mild COVID-19 (a few samples of this study predate the infection). Cell type and time point are not known.

This clonotype came up a few times. The chain recombines TRBV10-2 with TRBJ1-5; TRBD1 matches at 8 bases. Germline CDR1 reads WSHSY; CDR2 reads SAAADI. The CDR3 covers 15 residues. V gave up 5 bases and J gave up 1 base; unmatched junction bases: 4. The CDR3 protein is CASSLGTGSNQPQHF. The CDR3 DNA follows: TGCGCCAGCAGTTTAGGGACAGGAAGCAATCAGCCCCAGCATTTT.

The V gene is TRBV7-3, the J gene TRBJ1-2; a weak D match, TRBD1 (6 bases). V lost 5 bases to trimming and J lost 6 bases, with 22 bases between them. The CDR3 contains 16 residues. Germline lookup yields CDR1 SGHTA and CDR2 FQGTGA. In nucleotides, the CDR3 is TGTGCCAGCAGCCGAGGCCTTAGGGCAGGGGAGGATGGCTACACCTTC. Translating gives CASSRGLRAGEDGYTF.

The J gene is TRBJ1-1, the V gene TRBV7-8; no clear D gene. The V gene's germline CDR1 is SGHVS and CDR2 FQNEAQ. Trimming cost V 2 bases and J 5 bases, with 12 bases left between them. This CDR3 has 14 amino acids. In DNA form, the CDR3 reads TGTGCCAGCAGCTTATTCGCCGGTCGGACTGAAGCTTTCTTT. This sequence encodes CASSLFAGRTEAFF.